Described below is a single TCR beta chain sequence and its context. The CDR3 loop spans 17 amino acids. V shed 4 bases and J shed 0 bases, with 18 bases lying between them. Germline V gene sequence: CDR1 SGHRS, CDR2 YFSETQ. Repertoires were generated with immunoSEQ multiplex PCR, while TCRdb's copy carries only in-frame clones and drops some. The sample holds 70,000 to 80,000 clones, 75% to 90% seen once. The data were obtained in a study of control samples from healthy donors and cancer patients. This TCR was sampled from a woman aged 45 to 65 with colorectal cancer. The sample consisted of PBMCs. V usage is TRBV5-1 and J usage is TRBJ2-3; D call uncertain. CDR3 coding DNA: TGCGCCAGCAGCCCGACGACTGGTTCCCCAAGCACAGATACGCAGTATTTT. Its protein is CASSPTTGSPSTDTQYF.